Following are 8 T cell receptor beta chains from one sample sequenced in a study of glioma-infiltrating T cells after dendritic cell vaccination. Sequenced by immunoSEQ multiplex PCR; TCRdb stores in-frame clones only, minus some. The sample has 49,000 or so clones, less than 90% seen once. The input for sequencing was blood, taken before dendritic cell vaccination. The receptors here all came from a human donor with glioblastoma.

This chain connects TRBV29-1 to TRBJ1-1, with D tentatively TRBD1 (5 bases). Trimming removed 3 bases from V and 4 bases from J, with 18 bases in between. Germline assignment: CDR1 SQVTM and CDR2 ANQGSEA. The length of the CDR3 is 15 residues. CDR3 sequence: CSVDSTKGRVTEAFF. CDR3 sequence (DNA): TGCAGCGTTGATTCTACGAAGGGGCGAGTCACTGAAGCTTTCTTT.

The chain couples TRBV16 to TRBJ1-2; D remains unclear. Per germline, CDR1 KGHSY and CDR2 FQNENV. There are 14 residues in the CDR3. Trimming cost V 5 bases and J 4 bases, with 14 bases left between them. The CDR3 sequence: CASSYRSGGYGYTF. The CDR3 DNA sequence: TGTGCCAGCAGCTATAGGTCGGGTGGCTATGGCTACACCTTC. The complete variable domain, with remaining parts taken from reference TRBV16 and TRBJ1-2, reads GEEVAQTPKHLVRGEGQKAKLYCAPIKGHSYVFWYQQVLKNEFKFLISFQNENVFDETGMPKERFSAKCLPNSPCSLEIQATKLEDSAVYFCASSYRSGGYGYTFGSGTRLTVV.

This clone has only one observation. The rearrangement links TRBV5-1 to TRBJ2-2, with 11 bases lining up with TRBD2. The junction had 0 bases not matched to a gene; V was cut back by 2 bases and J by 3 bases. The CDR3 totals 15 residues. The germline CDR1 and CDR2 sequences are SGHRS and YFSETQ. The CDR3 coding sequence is TGCGCCAGCAGCTTACTAGCGGGGGACACCGGGGAGCTGTTTTTT. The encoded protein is CASSLLAGDTGELFF.

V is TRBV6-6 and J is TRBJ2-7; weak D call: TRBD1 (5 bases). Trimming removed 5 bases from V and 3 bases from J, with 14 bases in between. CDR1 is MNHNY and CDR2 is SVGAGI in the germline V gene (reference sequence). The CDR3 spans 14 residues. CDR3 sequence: CASSLPTQGYEQYF. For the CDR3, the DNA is TGTGCCAGCAGTCTTCCCACCCAGGGCTACGAGCAGTACTTC.

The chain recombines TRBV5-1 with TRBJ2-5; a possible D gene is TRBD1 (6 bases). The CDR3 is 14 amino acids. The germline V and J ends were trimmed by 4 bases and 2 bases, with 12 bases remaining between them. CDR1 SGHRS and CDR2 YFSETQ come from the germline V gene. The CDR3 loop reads CASSLGQGQETQYF. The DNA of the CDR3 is TGCGCCAGCAGCCTTGGGCAGGGGCAAGAGACCCAGTACTTC.

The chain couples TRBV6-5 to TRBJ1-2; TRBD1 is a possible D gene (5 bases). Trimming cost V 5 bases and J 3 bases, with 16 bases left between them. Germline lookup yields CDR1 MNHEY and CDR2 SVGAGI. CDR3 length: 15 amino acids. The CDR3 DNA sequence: TGTGCCAGCAGTCACCAGTCCCAGGGTGACTATGGCTACACCTTC. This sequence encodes CASSHQSQGDYGYTF.

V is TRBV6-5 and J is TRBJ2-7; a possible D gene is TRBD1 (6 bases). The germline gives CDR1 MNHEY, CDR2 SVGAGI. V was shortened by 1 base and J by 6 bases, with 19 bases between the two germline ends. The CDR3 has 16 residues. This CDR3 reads CASSYWKGLEGGEQYF. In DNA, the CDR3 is TGTGCCAGCAGTTACTGGAAGGGTCTGGAAGGGGGCGAGCAGTACTTC.

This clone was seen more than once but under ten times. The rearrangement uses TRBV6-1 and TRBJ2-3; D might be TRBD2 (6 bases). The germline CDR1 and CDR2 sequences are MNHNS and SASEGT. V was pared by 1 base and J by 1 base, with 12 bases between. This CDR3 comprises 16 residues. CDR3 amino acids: CASSEVFGGGTDTQYF. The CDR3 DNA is TGTGCCAGCAGTGAAGTTTTTGGCGGGGGCACAGATACGCAGTATTTT.